Below, 19 T cell receptor beta chains from the same sample are listed, as sequenced in a study of control samples from healthy donors and cancer patients. Data came from immunoSEQ multiplex PCR; TCRdb stores just in-frame clones and leaves some out. The sample holds tens of thousands of clones, around 94% seen once. Source material: blood. These receptors were obtained from a woman under 30 in good health.

The chain employs TRBV11-2 and TRBJ1-1, with 9 bases matching TRBD1. J was trimmed by 7 bases and V by 3 bases; bases with no gene match: 9. CDR3 length: 15 amino acids. Germline CDR1 is SGHAT and CDR2 is FQNNGV. CDR3 in DNA: TGTGCCAGCAGCTTTACCTATAGACAGGGGGTTGAAGCTTTCTTT. Its protein product is CASSFTYRQGVEAFF.

J is TRBJ1-2 and V is TRBV18, with TRBD1 matching 7 bases. Germline V gene lookup returns CDR1 KGHSH and CDR2 LQKENI. Trimming took 3 bases from V and 4 from J; bases not matched to a gene: 11. The CDR3 has 16 amino acids. The CDR3 loop reads CASSPGLGTDRYGYTF. The CDR3 nucleotides read TGTGCCAGCTCACCCGGTTTGGGGACAGACCGCTATGGCTACACCTTC.

The chain is built from TRBV5-4 and TRBJ2-2, with TRBD1 identical over 7 bases. The CDR3 length is 15 residues. V was pared by 4 bases and J by 2 bases, with 5 bases of the junction left unmatched. Germline V gene lookup returns CDR1 SGHNT and CDR2 YYREEE (reference sequence). CDR3 sequence reads: CASSARDRNTGELFF. CDR3 coding DNA: TGTGCCAGCAGCGCCCGGGACAGAAACACCGGGGAGCTGTTTTTT.

The chain carries TRBV6-2 or TRBV6-3 and TRBJ2-7; possible D gene TRBD2, 6 bases. The V gene's germline CDR1 is MNHEY and CDR2 SVGEGT. Between the trimmed V and J ends, which lost 6 bases and 4 bases, there was a span of 22 bases. The CDR3 runs 16 residues. The CDR3 spells CASSRNDILARYEQYF. CDR3 nucleotides: TGTGCCAGCAGCCGGAACGACATCCTAGCGAGGTACGAGCAGTACTTC.

This chain joins TRBV28 and TRBJ1-2; TRBD1 aligns across 8 bases. Trimming at V came to 9 bases and at J to 4 bases, leaving 13 bases not matched to a gene. CDR1 MDHEN and CDR2 SYDVKM come from the germline V gene. The CDR3 is made up of 15 amino acids. CDR3 coding DNA: TGTGCCAGTAACCGCTCCGGGACAGGCCTCTATGGCTACACCTTC. Residues: CASNRSGTGLYGYTF.

The chain joins TRBV15 to TRBJ1-1; D gene ambiguous. CDR1 and CDR2 from the germline V gene are LNHNV and YYDKDF (reference sequence). V gave up 8 bases and J gave up 1 base, with 11 bases separating them. The CDR3 runs 13 residues. The CDR3 here is CATSHFSNTEAFF. For the CDR3, the DNA is TGTGCCACCTCACACTTTTCGAACACTGAAGCTTTCTTT.

The rearrangement joins TRBV5-5 to TRBJ1-4; 7 bases are shared with TRBD1. Germline loops: CDR1 SGHKS, CDR2 YYEKEE (reference sequence). Trimming took 4 bases from V and 6 from J; bases not matched to a gene: 9. The CDR3 extends over 15 amino acids. CDR3 sequence reads: CASSPRDSYYEKLFF. The CDR3 nucleotides read TGTGCCAGCAGCCCCCGGGACAGTTATTATGAAAAACTGTTTTTT.

The V and J genes are TRBV6-1 and TRBJ1-1; 9 bases line up with TRBD1. The V segment lost 1 base and the J segment 9 bases; nucleotides outside the gene matches: 6. CDR3 length: 14 amino acids. Germline lookup yields CDR1 MNHNS and CDR2 SASEGT. In DNA form, the CDR3 reads TGTGCCAGCAGTGAAGTTACGGGACAGGGCCAAGCTTTCTTT. This codes for CASSEVTGQGQAFF.

As concerns this clone: In the same sample, other DNA sequences code for this CDR3. The rearrangement joins TRBV7-7 to TRBJ1-2; no clear D. This CDR3 is built from 15 residues. Per the germline V gene, CDR1 is SSHAT and CDR2 is FNYEAQ (reference sequence). V lost 5 bases, J lost 5 bases, and 18 bases lay in between. CDR3 region: CASSPLEGVMYGYTF. Written as DNA, the CDR3 is TGTGCCAGCAGCCCCCTGGAAGGAGTGATGTATGGCTACACCTTC.

The rearrangement joins TRBV28 to TRBJ2-7; the match to TRBD1 covers 8 bases. This CDR3 is built from 12 residues. V shed 8 bases and J 5 bases; nucleotides not matched to a gene: 5. In germline, CDR1 is MDHEN, CDR2 SYDVKM. CDR3 coding DNA: TGTGCCAGCGGGTGGACAGGGAACGAGCAGTACTTC. Translating it yields CASGWTGNEQYF.

This clone was seen only once. The chain combines TRBV4-1 with TRBJ2-7; the D is unclear. V was clipped by 4 bases and J by 1 base, with 8 bases between them. The length of the CDR3 is 13 residues. Germline V gene lookup returns CDR1 MGHRA and CDR2 YSYEKL. CDR3 sequence reads: CASSRGPSYEQYF. For the CDR3, the DNA is TGCGCCAGCAGCCGCGGACCGTCCTACGAGCAGTACTTC.

V usage is TRBV6-2 or TRBV6-3 and J usage is TRBJ2-7, with 13 bases fitting TRBD2. Per germline, CDR1 MNHEY and CDR2 SVGEGT. The CDR3 runs to 15 residues. After removal of 4 bases from V and 4 bases from J, the junction contained 4 bases not matched to a gene. CDR3: CASSWTSGSSYEQYF. CDR3 sequence (DNA): TGTGCCAGCAGTTGGACTAGCGGGAGTTCGTACGAGCAGTACTTC.

The chain uses TRBV2 and TRBJ1-4, with no clear D. Germline V gives CDR1 SNHLY, CDR2 FYNNEI. V shed 1 base and J shed 5 bases, with 11 bases lying between them. This CDR3 is built from 15 residues. The CDR3 DNA sequence: TGTGCCAGCAGTGAAGGGGCGGGAAGGAATGAAAAACTGTTTTTT. Protein: CASSEGAGRNEKLFF.

The V call is TRBV11-1, the J call TRBJ2-3, with D perhaps assigned TRBD1 or TRBD2 (5 bases each). The CDR3 has 15 amino acids. Per germline, CDR1 SGHAT and CDR2 FQDESV (reference sequence). Deletions cut 8 bases from V and 5 bases from J, with 20 bases between. In DNA, the CDR3 is TGTGCCAGCCGAAGCTTAGGTGGGGGTGGAGATACGCAGTATTTT. Its translation is CASRSLGGGGDTQYF.

The chain has TRBV5-6 and TRBJ1-6, with D tentatively TRBD1 (5 bases). CDR1 is SGHDT and CDR2 is YYEEEE in the germline V gene. The V end was cut by 4 bases, the J end by 10 bases, with 15 bases between. The length of the CDR3 is 14 residues. The CDR3 DNA reads as TGTGCCAGCAGCCCGGTCTGGGACGGGTCACCCCTCCACTTT. Translated, it gives CASSPVWDGSPLHF.

The chain is built from TRBV9 and TRBJ1-1; unclear D gene. V was clipped by 0 bases and J by 0 bases, with 12 bases between them. CDR1 and CDR2 (germline): SGDLS, YYNGEE. The CDR3 is made up of 16 amino acids. The CDR3 bases are TGTGCCAGCAGCGTAGCGGGATTCGGGGTGAACACTGAAGCTTTCTTT. This encodes CASSVAGFGVNTEAFF.

V gene TRBV4-2 combines with J gene TRBJ1-1; D gene unclear. Trimming removed 4 bases at V and 11 bases at J, with 17 bases between. The CDR3 contains 13 residues. Germline CDR1 LGHNA, CDR2 YNFKEQ. The CDR3 reads CASSRHRGLNAFF. CDR3 DNA sequence: TGTGCCAGCAGCCGACACAGAGGCTTGAATGCTTTCTTT.

V gene TRBV4-1 combines with J gene TRBJ1-3, with a tentative D call TRBD1 (5 bases). The CDR3 runs to 14 residues. In germline, CDR1 is MGHRA, CDR2 YSYEKL. The V end was cut by 2 bases, the J end by 4 bases, with 9 bases between. The CDR3 nucleotides read TGCGCCAGCAGCCAAAAGGGGTTCGGAAACACCATATATTTT. This encodes CASSQKGFGNTIYF.

CDR3 loop: CASSYTKGQPLYNEQFF. The CDR3 nucleotides are TGTGCCAGCAGCTATACCAAGGGACAGCCACTTTACAATGAGCAGTTCTTC. The genes are TRBV6-2 or TRBV6-3 and TRBJ2-1, with 7 bases that match TRBD1. The germline gives CDR1 MNHEY, CDR2 SVGEGT. J lost 4 bases, V lost 6 bases, and 15 bases had no gene match. The CDR3 is made up of 17 amino acids.